Reported below is one T cell receptor (beta chain). Its antigen remains unidentified. The data derive from a study of T-cell memory formation after mild COVID-19. The study, taken as a whole, reports: Mainly in CM and EM were contracting CD4+ clones; CD8+ were in EMRA. Pre-infection memory harbored some responding clones, suggesting cross-reactive memory joined. Balance between CD4 and CD8 was seen in clones contracting day 15 to 85, and a CD4+ lean was seen in later expanders.

The germline V gene encodes CDR1 SGHDT and CDR2 YYEEEE. CDR3 length: 13 residues. V was clipped by 2 bases and J by 4 bases, with 8 bases between them. Via MiXCR, TCRdb re-called the 5' RACE reads, giving one row per CDR3 protein. The sample has 470,000 or so distinct CDR3 sequences, around 27% seen once. Source material: PBMCs or a T cell subset sorted from them (not recorded which). The sequence was collected from an adult woman who had mild COVID-19 (a few samples of this study predate the infection). Cell type and time point are not known. The chain uses TRBV5-6 and TRBJ2-3; D call uncertain. CDR3 bases: TGTGCCAGCAGCTTCTTGCCGGCAGATACGCAGTATTTT. Protein sequence: CASSFLPADTQYF.